Below are 5 T cell receptor beta chains sequenced from a single sample in a study of blood T cell repertoires in COVID-19. The assay was immunoSEQ multiplex PCR, and TCRdb's table has in-frame clones only and misses some. The repertoire holds some 59,000 clones, with 75% to 85% as singletons. The sample taken for sequencing was peripheral blood. These receptors were taken from a woman in her sixties or seventies with acute or convalescent COVID-19.

The rearrangement links TRBV4-1 to TRBJ2-7; 9 bases match TRBD1. The V gene's germline CDR1 is MGHRA and CDR2 YSYEKL. The CDR3 totals 15 residues. Unmatched junction bases numbered 9, after V lost 5 bases and J lost 4 bases. The CDR3 reads CASSSPGQGLYEQYF. CDR3 coding DNA: TGCGCCAGCAGCTCACCGGGACAGGGTTTGTACGAGCAGTACTTC.

V and J are TRBV6-1 and TRBJ1-2, with a tentative D call TRBD1 (6 bases). This CDR3 contains 21 residues. Trimming removed 0 bases from V and 0 bases from J, with 26 bases in between. Germline CDR1 MNHNS, CDR2 SASEGT. The DNA of the CDR3 is TGTGCCAGCAGTGAAGCGGCTAGCACAGGGTCGTCAGGTTTAGCTAACTATGGCTACACCTTC. It translates to CASSEAASTGSSGLANYGYTF.

J is TRBJ1-5 and V is TRBV24-1; D not resolved. The germline gives CDR1 KGHDR, CDR2 SFDVKD. Trimming took 5 bases from V and 3 from J, leaving 7 bases between them. The CDR3 length is 13 residues. The CDR3 nucleotides read TGTGCCACCAGTGGCCACAACAATCAGCCCCAGCATTTT. It specifies CATSGHNNQPQHF.

The CDR3 DNA reads TGTGCCAGCAGTTCAAACTTGGCCGGGGGGGTTGACAATGAGCAGTTCTTC. Translating it yields CASSSNLAGGVDNEQFF. The chain links TRBV28 to TRBJ2-1; TRBD2 aligns across 8 bases. With 4 bases clipped from V and 5 bases from J, the junction kept 13 bases outside the gene matches. The germline CDR1 and CDR2 sequences are MDHEN and SYDVKM. The CDR3 covers 17 residues.

The chain's CDR3 is CASSRQAVYGYTF. The CDR3 DNA reads TGTGCCAGCAGTCGACAGGCGGTCTATGGCTACACCTTC. The J gene is TRBJ1-2, the V gene TRBV6-2 or TRBV6-3; D is possibly TRBD1 (6 bases). CDR3 length: 13 residues. The V gene lost 5 bases and the J gene lost 4 bases, with 11 bases spanning the gap. CDR1 is MNHEY and CDR2 is SVGEGT in the germline V gene.